The clone carrying this T cell receptor (beta chain) was counted only a few times. Antigen unknown. This sample is part of a study of STAT5B mutations in CD4+ large granular lymphocyte leukemia. Whole-study findings and limits: 25% of private leukemic clonotypes occurred rarely in other patients' non-leukemic repertoires.

The survey-level immunoSEQ assay was used. Using immunoSEQ multiplex PCR, the repertoire was profiled, and TCRdb retains in-frame clones only, with some absent. The table records 20,000 to 25,000 clones, around three quarters of them present only once. This sequence originates from a human donor in good health. The sequencing input was CD4+ T cells from blood buffy coats.

CDR3 nucleotide sequence: TGTGCCAGCAGTAGACTAGCGGGCCAGAACACCGGGGAGCTGTTTTTT. Translated: CASSRLAGQNTGELFF. This chain links TRBV28 with TRBJ2-2; TRBD2 matches 10 bases. Germline V gives CDR1 MDHEN, CDR2 SYDVKM. The CDR3 spans 16 residues. J lost 1 base, V lost 5 bases, and 4 bases had no gene match.